This TCR beta chain was observed in a study of blood T cell repertoires in COVID-19. Whole-study context: Samples came from the United States, Italy and Spain, spanning acute and convalescent COVID-19. The analysed material was cDNA or gDNA that came from T cells, B-cell-depleted T cells, or PBMCs.

TCRdb's table, derived via immunoSEQ multiplex PCR, lists solely in-frame clones and lacks some. This table has some 62,000 clones, around 73% appearing once. Followed longitudinally, the Seattle patients had been enrolled during active infection. The germline V gene has CDR1 LNHDA and CDR2 SQIVND (reference sequence). The CDR3 covers 14 residues. V lost 4 bases to trimming and J lost 4 bases; unmatched junction nucleotides: 4. This clonotype was obtained from a man aged 60 to 69 with COVID-19, enrolled during active disease. Sequenced: peripheral blood. The chain has TRBV19 and TRBJ2-1; 7 bases are shared with TRBD2. CDR3 nucleotide sequence: TGTGCCAGTAGTACCACCGGGAGGTACAATGAGCAGTTCTTC. It is translated as CASSTTGRYNEQFF.